This section outlines one T cell receptor (beta chain) sequence together with its context. Antigen specificity is unknown. In the study's own analysis: Quality scores were absent from the junction-only immunoSEQ sequences, so filtering differed. This table comes from immunoSEQ multiplex PCR, and its TCRdb copy is limited to in-frame clones, with some not included. D and trimming come from the DNA, and the V and J calls and clone size come from that table. The sample records about 2 million clones, 85% to 95% being singletons. The data are from a study of shared clonotypes between healthy human individuals. General study points: Non-shared clonotypes displayed generation probabilities falling below those of clonotypes present in all four donors. The study drew on few donors, limiting represented genetic and exposure-history diversity. Among four donors, roughly 5% of naive CD4 clonotypes were found in common.

The receptor was derived from a man in his late teens or twenties in good health. The sequenced sample was naive CD4+ T cells sorted from blood. Noted subset: CD45RA+ positively selected.

CDR3 bases: TGCAGCGTCCAGGGAGGGAATGAAAAACTGTTTTTT. This sequence encodes CSVQGGNEKLFF. The chain employs TRBV29-1 and TRBJ1-4; TRBD1 might be the D (5 bases). Germline V gene sequence: CDR1 SQVTM, CDR2 ANQGSEA. Trimming removed 6 bases at V and 5 bases at J, with 10 bases between. The CDR3 runs 12 residues.